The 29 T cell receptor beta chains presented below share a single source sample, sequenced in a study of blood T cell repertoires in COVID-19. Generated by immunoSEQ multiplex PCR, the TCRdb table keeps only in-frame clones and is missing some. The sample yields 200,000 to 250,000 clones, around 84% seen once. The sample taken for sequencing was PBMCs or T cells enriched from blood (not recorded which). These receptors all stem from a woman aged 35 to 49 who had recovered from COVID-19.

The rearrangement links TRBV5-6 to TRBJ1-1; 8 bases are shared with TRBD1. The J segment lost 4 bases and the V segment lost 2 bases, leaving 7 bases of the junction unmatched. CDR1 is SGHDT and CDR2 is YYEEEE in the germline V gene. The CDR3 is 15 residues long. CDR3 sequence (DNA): TGTGCCAGCAGCTTCCGACAGGGGCGGGGCACTGAAGCTTTCTTT. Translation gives CASSFRQGRGTEAFF. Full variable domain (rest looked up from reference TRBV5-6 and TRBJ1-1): DAGVTQSPTHLIKTRGQQVTLRCSPKSGHDTVSWYQQALGQGPQFIFQYYEEEERQRGNFPDRFSGHQFPNYSSELNVNALLLGDSALYLCASSFRQGRGTEAFFGQGTRLTVV.

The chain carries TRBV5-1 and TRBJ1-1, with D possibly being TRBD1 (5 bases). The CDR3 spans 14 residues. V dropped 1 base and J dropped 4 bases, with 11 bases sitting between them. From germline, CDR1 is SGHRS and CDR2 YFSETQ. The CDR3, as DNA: TGCGCCAGCAGCTTGTCGCTAGGGGCCACTGAAGCTTTCTTT. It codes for CASSLSLGATEAFF.

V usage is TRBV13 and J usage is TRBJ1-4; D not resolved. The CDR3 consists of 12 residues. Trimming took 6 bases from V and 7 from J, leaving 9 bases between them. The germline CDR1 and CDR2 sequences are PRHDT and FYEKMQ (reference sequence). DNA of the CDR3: TGTGCCAGCAGTCAAGCAGGTGAAAAACTGTTTTTT. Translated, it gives CASSQAGEKLFF.

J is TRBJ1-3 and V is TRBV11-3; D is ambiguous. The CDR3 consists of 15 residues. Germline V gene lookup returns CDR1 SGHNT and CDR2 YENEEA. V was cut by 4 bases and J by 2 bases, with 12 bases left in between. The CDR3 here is CASSSEGFAGNTIYF. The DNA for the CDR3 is TGTGCCAGCAGCTCCGAGGGATTTGCTGGAAACACCATATATTTT.

The CDR3 region is CASGRLADTTDTQYF. The CDR3 DNA reads as TGTGCCAGCGGACGACTAGCGGATACCACAGATACGCAGTATTTT. V is TRBV27 and J is TRBJ2-3; 9 nucleotides match TRBD2. Germline values: CDR1 MNHEY, CDR2 SMNVEV (reference sequence). This CDR3 contains 15 residues. V was clipped by 8 bases and J by 2 bases; unmatched bases: 8.

CDR3: CASSLLGAVKNEQFF. CDR3 DNA sequence: TGTGCCAGCAGTTTGTTGGGGGCAGTTAAGAATGAGCAGTTCTTC. The rearrangement links TRBV27 to TRBJ2-1; possibly TRBD1 for D (6 bases). The CDR3 loop spans 15 amino acids. Germline-derived CDR1 and CDR2 are MNHEY and SMNVEV (reference sequence). V was pared by 3 bases and J by 7 bases, with 16 bases between.

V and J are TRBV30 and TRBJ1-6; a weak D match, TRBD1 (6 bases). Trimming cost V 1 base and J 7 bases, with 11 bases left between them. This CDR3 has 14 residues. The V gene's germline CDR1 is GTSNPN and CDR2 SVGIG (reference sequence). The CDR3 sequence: CAWSAGTSNSPLHF. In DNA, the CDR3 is TGTGCCTGGAGTGCCGGGACATCAAATTCACCCCTCCACTTT.

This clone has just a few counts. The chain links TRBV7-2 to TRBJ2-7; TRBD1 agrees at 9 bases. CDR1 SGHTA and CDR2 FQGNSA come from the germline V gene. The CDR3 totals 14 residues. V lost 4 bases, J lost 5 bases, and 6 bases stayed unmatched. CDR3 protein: CASSSGQGIDEQYF. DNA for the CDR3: TGTGCCAGCAGCTCGGGACAGGGAATCGACGAGCAGTACTTC.

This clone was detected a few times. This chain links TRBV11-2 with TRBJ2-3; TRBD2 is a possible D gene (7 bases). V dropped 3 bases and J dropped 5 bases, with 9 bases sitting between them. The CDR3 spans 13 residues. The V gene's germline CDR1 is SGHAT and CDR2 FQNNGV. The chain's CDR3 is CASSFGGQDTQYF. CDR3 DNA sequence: TGTGCCAGCAGCTTCGGGGGGCAAGATACGCAGTATTTT.

The CDR3 loop reads CASSFTTSGSFEQFF. For the CDR3, the DNA is TGTGCCAGCAGTTTTACGACTAGCGGGAGCTTTGAGCAGTTCTTC. This chain links TRBV28 with TRBJ2-1; 12 nucleotides match TRBD2. Germline lookup yields CDR1 MDHEN and CDR2 SYDVKM. This CDR3 spans 15 amino acids. V shed 3 bases, J shed 9 bases, and the junction held 6 bases outside the gene matches.

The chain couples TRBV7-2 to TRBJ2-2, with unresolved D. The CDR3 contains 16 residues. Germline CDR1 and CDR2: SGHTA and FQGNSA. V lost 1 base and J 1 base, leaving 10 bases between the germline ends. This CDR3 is CASSLGLSLNTGELFF. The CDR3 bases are TGTGCCAGCAGCTTAGGATTGAGCTTGAACACCGGGGAGCTGTTTTTT.

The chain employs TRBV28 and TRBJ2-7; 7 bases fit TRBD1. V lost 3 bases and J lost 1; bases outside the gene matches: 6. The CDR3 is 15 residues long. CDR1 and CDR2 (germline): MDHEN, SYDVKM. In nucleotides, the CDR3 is TGTGCCAGCAGTTTTTCTGAGGGACAGTCCTACGAGCAGTACTTC. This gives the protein CASSFSEGQSYEQYF.

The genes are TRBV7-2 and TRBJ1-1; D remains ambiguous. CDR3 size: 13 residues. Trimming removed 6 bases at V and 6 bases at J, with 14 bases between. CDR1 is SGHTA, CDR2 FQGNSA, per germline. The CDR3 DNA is TGTGCCAGCAGGATAGAGAGGGCGGCTGAAGCTTTCTTT. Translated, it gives CASRIERAAEAFF.

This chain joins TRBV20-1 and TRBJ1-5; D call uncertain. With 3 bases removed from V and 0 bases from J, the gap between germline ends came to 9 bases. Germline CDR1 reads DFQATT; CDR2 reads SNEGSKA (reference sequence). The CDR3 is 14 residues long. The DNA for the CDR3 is TGCAGTGCTAGTATCGCGGGTAGCAATCAGCCCCAGCATTTT. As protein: CSASIAGSNQPQHF.

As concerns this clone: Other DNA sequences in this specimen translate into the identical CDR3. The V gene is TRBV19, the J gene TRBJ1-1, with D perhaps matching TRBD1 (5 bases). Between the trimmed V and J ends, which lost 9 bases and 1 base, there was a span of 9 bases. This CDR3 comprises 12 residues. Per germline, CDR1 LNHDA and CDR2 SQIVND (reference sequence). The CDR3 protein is CASQGRNTEAFF. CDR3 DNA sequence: TGTGCCAGCCAGGGTAGGAACACTGAAGCTTTCTTT.

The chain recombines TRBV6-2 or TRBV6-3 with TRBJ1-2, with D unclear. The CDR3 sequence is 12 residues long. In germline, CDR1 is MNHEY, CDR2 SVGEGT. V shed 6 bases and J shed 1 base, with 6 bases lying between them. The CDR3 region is CASSQSNYGYTF. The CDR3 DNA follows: TGTGCCAGCAGCCAGAGTAACTATGGCTACACCTTC.

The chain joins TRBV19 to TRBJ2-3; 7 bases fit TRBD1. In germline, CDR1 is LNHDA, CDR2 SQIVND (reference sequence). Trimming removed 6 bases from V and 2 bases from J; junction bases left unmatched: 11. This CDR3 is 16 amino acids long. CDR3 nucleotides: TGTGCCAGTAGGGGGACAGCCTCAGCTTCCACAGATACGCAGTATTTT. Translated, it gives CASRGTASASTDTQYF.

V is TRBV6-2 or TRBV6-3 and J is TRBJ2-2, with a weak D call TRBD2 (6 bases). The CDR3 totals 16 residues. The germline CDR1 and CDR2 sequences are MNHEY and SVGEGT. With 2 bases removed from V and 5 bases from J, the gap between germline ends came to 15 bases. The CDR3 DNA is TGTGCCAGCAGTTACGGCCGACCAGGGAGGACCGGGGAGCTGTTTTTT. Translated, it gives CASSYGRPGRTGELFF.

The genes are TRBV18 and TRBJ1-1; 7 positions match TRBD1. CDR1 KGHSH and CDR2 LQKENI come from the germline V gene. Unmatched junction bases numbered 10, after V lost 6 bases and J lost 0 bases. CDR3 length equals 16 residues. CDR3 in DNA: TGTGCCAGCTCGTCCGCCACGGGACAGCTGAACACTGAAGCTTTCTTT. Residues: CASSSATGQLNTEAFF.

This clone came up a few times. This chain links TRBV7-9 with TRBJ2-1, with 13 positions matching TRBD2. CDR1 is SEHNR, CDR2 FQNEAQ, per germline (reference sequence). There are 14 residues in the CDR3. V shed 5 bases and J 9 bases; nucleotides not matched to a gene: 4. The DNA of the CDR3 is TGTGCCAGCAGCCGGACTAGCGGGAGAGGTGAGCAGTTCTTC. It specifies CASSRTSGRGEQFF.

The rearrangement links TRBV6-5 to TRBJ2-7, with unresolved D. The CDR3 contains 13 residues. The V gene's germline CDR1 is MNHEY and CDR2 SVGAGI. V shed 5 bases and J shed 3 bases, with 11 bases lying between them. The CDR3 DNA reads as TGTGCCAGCAGTAGCCCCCCCCTCTACGAGCAGTACTTC. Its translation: CASSSPPLYEQYF.

The CDR3 loop reads CASSYSTGRRSYEQYV. The CDR3 region has the DNA TGTGCCAGCAGTTACTCGACAGGTAGAAGGTCCTACGAGCAGTACGTC. This chain links TRBV6-6 with TRBJ2-7; possible D gene TRBD1, 6 bases. This CDR3 spans 16 amino acids. Trimming removed 0 bases from V and 1 base from J, with 13 bases in between. The V gene's germline CDR1 is MNHNY and CDR2 SVGAGI (reference sequence).

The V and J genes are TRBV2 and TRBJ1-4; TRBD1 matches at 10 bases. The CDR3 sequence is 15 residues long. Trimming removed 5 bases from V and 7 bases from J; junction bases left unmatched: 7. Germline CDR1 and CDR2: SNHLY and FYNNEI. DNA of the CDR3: TGTGCCAGCAGTTTGGAGGGGACAGGGGTTGAAAAACTGTTTTTT. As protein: CASSLEGTGVEKLFF.

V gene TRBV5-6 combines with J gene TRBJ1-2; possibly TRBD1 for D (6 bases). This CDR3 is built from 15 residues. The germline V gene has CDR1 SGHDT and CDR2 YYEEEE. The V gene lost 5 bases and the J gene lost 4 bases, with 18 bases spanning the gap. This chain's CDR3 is CASRPARGIAYGYTF. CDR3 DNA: TGTGCCAGCAGACCTGCCAGGGGAATTGCCTATGGCTACACCTTC.

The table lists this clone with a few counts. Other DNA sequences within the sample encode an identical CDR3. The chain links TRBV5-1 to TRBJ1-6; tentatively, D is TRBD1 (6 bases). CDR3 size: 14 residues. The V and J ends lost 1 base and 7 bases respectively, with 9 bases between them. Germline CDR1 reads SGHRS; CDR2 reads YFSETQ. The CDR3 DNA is TGCGCCAGCAGCTTGCGGACAGCAAATTCACCCCTCCACTTT. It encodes CASSLRTANSPLHF.

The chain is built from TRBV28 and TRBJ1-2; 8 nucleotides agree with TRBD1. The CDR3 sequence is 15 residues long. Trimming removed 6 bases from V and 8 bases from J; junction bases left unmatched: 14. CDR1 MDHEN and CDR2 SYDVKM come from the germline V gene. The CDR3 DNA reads TGTGCCAGCAGCACAAACCAGGGGGCGTGGCTGGGCTACACCTTC. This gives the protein CASSTNQGAWLGYTF.

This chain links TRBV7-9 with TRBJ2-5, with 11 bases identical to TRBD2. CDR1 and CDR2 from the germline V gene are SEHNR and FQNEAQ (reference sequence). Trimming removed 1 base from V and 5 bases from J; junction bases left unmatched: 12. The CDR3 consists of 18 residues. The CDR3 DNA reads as TGTGCCAGCAGCTTAGGACTGATTAGCGGGAGGGCCGGCGAGACCCAGTACTTC. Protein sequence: CASSLGLISGRAGETQYF.

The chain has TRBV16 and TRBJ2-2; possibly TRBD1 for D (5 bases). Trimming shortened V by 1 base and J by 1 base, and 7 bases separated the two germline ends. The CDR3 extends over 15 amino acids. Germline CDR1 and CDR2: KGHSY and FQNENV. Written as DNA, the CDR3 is TGTGCCAGCAGCCAATTTCAGGGGAACACCGGGGAGCTGTTTTTT. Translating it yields CASSQFQGNTGELFF.

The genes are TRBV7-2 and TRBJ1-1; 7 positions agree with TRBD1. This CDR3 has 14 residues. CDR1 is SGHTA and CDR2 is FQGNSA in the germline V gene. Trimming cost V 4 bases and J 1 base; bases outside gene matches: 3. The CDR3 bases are TGTGCCAGCAGCTCCGGGACAGAGAACACTGAAGCTTTCTTT. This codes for CASSSGTENTEAFF.